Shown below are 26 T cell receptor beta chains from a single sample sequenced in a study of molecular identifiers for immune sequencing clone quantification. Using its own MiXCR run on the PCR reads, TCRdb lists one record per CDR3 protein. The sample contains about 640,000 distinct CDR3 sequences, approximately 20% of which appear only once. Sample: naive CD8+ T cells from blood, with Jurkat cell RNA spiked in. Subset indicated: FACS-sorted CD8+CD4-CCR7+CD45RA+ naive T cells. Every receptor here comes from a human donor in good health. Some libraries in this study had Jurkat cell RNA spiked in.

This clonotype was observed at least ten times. DNA for the CDR3: TGCAGTGCTAGAGATCTAGGGGGCTATGGAAACACCATATATTTT. Its translation is CSARDLGGYGNTIYF. The rearrangement links TRBV20-1 to TRBJ1-3; 7 nucleotides agree with TRBD1. The germline CDR1 and CDR2 sequences are DFQATT and SNEGSKA (reference sequence). The CDR3 totals 15 residues. V was pared by 0 bases and J by 3 bases, with 5 bases of the junction left unmatched.

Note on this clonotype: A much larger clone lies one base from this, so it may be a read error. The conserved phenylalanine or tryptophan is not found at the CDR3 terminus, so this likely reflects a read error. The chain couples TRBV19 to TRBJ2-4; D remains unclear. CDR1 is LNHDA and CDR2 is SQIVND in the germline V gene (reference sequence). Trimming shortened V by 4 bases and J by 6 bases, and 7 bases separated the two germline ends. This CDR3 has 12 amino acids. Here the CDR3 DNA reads TGTGCCAGTAGTAGTTTAGGAAACATTCAGTACTAC. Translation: CASSSLGNIQYY.

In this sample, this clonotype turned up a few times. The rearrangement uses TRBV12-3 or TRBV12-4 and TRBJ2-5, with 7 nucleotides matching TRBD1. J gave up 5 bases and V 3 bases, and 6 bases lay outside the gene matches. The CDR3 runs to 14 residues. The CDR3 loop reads CASSLVTGAETQYF. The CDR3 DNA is TGTGCCAGCAGTTTGGTTACAGGGGCGGAGACCCAGTACTTC.

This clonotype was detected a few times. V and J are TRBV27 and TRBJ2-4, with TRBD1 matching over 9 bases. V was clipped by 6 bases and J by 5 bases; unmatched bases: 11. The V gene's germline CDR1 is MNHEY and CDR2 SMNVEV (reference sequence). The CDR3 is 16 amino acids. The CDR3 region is CASRSTGGAGQNIQYF. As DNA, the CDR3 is TGTGCCAGCAGGTCAACAGGGGGCGCCGGCCAAAACATTCAGTACTTC.

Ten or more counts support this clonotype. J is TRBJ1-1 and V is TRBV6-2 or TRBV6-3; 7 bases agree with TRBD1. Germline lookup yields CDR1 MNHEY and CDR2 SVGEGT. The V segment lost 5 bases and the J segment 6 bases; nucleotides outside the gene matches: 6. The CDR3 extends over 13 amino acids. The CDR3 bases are TGTGCCAGCAGTCGAGACAGGGTGGCTGAAGCTTTCTTT. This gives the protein CASSRDRVAEAFF.

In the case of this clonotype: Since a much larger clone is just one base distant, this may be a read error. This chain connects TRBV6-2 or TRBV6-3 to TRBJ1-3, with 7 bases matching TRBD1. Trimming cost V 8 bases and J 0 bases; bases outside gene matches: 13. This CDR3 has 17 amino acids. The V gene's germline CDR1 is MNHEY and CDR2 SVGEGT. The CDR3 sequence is CASLTSGWDSSGNTIYF. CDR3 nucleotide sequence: TGTGCCAGCTTGACGAGTGGCTGGGACAGCTCTGGAAACACCATATATTTT.

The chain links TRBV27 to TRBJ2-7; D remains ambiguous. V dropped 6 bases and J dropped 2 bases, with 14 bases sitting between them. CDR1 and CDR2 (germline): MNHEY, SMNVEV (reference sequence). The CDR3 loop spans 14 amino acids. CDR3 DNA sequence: TGTGCCAGCAGCCCCCTTCAACGGACCTACGAGCAGTACTTC. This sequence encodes CASSPLQRTYEQYF.

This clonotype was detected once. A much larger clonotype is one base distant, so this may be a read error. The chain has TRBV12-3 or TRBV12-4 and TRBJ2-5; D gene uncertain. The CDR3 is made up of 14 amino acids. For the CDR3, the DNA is TGTGCCAGCCGTTTAAAGGACCGCTCGGAGACCCAGTACTTC. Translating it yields CASRLKDRSETQYF.

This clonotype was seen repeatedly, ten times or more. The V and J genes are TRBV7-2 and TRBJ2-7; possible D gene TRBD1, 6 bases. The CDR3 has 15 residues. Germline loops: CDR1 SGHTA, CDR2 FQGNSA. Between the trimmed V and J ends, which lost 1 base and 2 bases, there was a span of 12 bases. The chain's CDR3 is CASSLDLGAPYEQYF. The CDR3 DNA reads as TGTGCCAGCAGCTTAGATCTGGGGGCCCCCTACGAGCAGTACTTC.

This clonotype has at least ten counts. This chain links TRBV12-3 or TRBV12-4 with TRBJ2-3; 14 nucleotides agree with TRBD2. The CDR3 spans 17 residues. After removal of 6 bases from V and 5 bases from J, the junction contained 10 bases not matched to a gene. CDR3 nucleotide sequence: TGTGCCAGCAGCATCTTACCGGGACTAGCGGGAGTAGATACGCAGTATTTT. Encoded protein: CASSILPGLAGVDTQYF.

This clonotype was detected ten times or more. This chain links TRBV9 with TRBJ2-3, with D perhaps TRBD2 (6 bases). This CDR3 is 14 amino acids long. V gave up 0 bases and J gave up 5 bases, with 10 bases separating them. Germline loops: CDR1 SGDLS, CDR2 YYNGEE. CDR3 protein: CASSVETRGDTQYF. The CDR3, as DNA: TGTGCCAGCAGCGTAGAGACTAGGGGAGATACGCAGTATTTT.

In nucleotides, the CDR3 is TGTGCCAGCAGCATCCACGGGACTCAGGCAGAGCAGTACTTC. It encodes CASSIHGTQAEQYF. The gene calls are TRBV5-6 and TRBJ2-7; D might be TRBD2 (6 bases). Germline-derived CDR1 and CDR2 are SGHDT and YYEEEE. V lost 4 bases and J 7 bases, leaving 18 bases between the germline ends. The CDR3 has 14 amino acids.

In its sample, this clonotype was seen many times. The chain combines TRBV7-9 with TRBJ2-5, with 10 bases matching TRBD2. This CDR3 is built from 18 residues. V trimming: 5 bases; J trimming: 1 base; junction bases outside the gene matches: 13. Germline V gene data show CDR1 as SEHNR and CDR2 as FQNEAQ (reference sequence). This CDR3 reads CASSPPHGSGRAQETQYF. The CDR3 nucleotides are TGTGCCAGCAGCCCCCCACACGGGAGCGGGAGGGCCCAAGAGACCCAGTACTTC.

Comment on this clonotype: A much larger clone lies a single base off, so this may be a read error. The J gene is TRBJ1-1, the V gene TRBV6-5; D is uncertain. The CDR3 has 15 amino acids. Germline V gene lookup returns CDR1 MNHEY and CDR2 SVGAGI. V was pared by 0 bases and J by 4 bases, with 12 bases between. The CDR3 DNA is TGTGCCAGCAGTTACTCGTGGGATATGAGCACTGAAGCTTTCTTT. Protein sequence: CASSYSWDMSTEAFF.

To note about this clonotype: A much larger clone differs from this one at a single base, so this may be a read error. CDR3 protein: CGSSLGTQGYEQYF. The CDR3 region has the DNA TGTGGCAGCAGCTTGGGGACACAAGGGTACGAGCAGTACTTC. The chain carries TRBV7-2 and TRBJ2-7, with D perhaps TRBD1 (6 bases). The CDR3 consists of 14 residues. The germline CDR1 and CDR2 sequences are SGHTA and FQGNSA. The full variable domain, in which reference TRBV7-2 and TRBJ2-7 provide the parts outside the CDR3, is GAGVSQSPSNKVTEKGKDVELRCDPISGHTALYWYRQSLGQGLEFLIYFQGNSAPDKSGLPSDRFSAERTGGSVSTLTIQRTQQEDSAVYLCGSSLGTQGYEQYFGPGTRLTVT.

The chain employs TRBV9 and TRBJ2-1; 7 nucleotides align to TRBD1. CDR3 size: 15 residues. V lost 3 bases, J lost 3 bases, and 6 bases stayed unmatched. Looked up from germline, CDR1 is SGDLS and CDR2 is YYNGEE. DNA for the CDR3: TGTGCCAGCAGCGACCCGACAGGGCTCTACAATGAGCAGTTCTTC. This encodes CASSDPTGLYNEQFF.

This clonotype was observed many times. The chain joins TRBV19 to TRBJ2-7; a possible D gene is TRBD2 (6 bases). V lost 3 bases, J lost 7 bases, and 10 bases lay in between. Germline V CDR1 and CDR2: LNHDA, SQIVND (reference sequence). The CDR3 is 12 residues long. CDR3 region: CASSMGLREQYF. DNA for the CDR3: TGTGCCAGTAGTATGGGACTGCGGGAGCAGTACTTC. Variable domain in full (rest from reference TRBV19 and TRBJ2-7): DGGITQSPKYLFRKEGQNVTLSCEQNLNHDAMYWYRQDPGQGLRLIYYSQIVNDFQKGDIAEGYSVSREKKESFPLTVTSAQKNPTAFYLCASSMGLREQYFGPGTRLTVT.

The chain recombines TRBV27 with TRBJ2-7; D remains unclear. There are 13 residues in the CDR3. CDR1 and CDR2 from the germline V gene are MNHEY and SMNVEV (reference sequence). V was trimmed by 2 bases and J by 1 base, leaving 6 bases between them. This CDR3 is CASSLIESYEQYF. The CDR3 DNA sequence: TGTGCCAGCAGTTTAATAGAATCCTACGAGCAGTACTTC.

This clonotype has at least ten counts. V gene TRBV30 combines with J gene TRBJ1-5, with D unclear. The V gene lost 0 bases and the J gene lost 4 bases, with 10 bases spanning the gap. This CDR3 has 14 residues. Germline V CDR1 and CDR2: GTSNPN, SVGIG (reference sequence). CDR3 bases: TGTGCCTGGAGTGTAGGTTTTGGGAATCAGCCCCAGCATTTT. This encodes CAWSVGFGNQPQHF.

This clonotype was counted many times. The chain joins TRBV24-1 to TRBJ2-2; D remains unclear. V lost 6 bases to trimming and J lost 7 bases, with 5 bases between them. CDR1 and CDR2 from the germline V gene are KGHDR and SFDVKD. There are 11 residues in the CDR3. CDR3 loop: CATSIHGELFF. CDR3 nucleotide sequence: TGTGCCACCAGTATCCACGGGGAGCTGTTTTTT.

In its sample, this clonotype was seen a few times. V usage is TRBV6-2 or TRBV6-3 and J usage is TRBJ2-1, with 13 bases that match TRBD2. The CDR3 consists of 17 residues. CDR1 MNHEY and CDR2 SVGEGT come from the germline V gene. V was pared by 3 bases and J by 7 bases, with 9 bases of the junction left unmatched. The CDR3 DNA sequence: TGTGCCAGCAGTTATCCCCGGACTAGCGGGAGAACAAATGAGCAGTTCTTC. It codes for CASSYPRTSGRTNEQFF.

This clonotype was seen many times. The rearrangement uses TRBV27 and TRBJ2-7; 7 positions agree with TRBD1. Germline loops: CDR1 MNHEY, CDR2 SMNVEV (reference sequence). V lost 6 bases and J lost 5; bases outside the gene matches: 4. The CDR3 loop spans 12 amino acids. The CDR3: CASRRDSNEQYF. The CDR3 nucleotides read TGTGCCAGCAGAAGGGACAGTAACGAGCAGTACTTC.

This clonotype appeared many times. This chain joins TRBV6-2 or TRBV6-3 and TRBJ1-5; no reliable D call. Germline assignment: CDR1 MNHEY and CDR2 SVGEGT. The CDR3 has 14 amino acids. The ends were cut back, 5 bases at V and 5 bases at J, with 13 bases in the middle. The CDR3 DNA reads TGTGCCAGCAGTACCGTGGGCTTTGATCAGCCCCAGCATTTT. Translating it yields CASSTVGFDQPQHF.

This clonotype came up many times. In DNA form, the CDR3 reads TGTGCCAGCAGTGAAGGAAGGGGTGGATACGAGCAGTACTTC. Amino acids: CASSEGRGGYEQYF. The chain is built from TRBV6-1 and TRBJ2-7; tentatively, D is TRBD1 (5 bases). This CDR3 is built from 14 residues. CDR1 and CDR2 from the germline V gene are MNHNS and SASEGT. The V and J ends lost 1 base and 4 bases respectively, with 11 bases between them.

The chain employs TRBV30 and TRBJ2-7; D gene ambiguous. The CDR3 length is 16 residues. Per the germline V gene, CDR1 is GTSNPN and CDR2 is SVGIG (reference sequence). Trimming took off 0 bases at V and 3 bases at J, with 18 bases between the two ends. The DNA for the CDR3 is TGTGCCTGGAGTGTTAGGTATCCGGGCAGCAACTACGAGCAGTACTTC. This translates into CAWSVRYPGSNYEQYF.

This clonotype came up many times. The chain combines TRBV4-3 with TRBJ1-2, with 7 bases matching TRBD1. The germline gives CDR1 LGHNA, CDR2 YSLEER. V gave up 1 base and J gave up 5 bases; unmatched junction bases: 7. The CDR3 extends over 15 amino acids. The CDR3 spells CASSQGQTGLYGYTF. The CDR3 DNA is TGCGCCAGCAGCCAAGGTCAGACAGGGCTGTATGGCTACACCTTC.